This TCR beta chain was obtained from a study of T cells after yellow fever vaccination. General study findings and limits: At around 95% for CD4 and about 87% for CD8, most primary-vaccination clones showed up again after the booster.

The CDR3 loop spans 14 amino acids. Trimming shortened V by 0 bases and J by 8 bases, and 13 bases separated the two germline ends. Germline assignment: CDR1 LGHNA and CDR2 YNFKEQ. To note about this clonotype: What it binds is unknown.

Conversion of TCR transcripts into cDNA relied on 5'RACE template switching, which added a universal primer site and UMIs. MiXCR, run by TCRdb on the 5' RACE reads, gives a single entry per CDR3 protein. The table lists 300,000 to 400,000 distinct CDR3 sequences, 8.7% of them singletons, with more than 15% in the top ten. Sequenced material: PBMCs, taken on the day of the first yellow fever vaccination. V and J are TRBV4-2 and TRBJ1-2; D unclear. The sequence was obtained from a man aged 18 to 30 who received the YFV17D yellow fever vaccine. The CDR3 protein is CASSQEAGYNGYTF. The CDR3 region has the DNA TGTGCCAGCAGCCAAGAAGCGGGGTATAACGGCTACACCTTC.